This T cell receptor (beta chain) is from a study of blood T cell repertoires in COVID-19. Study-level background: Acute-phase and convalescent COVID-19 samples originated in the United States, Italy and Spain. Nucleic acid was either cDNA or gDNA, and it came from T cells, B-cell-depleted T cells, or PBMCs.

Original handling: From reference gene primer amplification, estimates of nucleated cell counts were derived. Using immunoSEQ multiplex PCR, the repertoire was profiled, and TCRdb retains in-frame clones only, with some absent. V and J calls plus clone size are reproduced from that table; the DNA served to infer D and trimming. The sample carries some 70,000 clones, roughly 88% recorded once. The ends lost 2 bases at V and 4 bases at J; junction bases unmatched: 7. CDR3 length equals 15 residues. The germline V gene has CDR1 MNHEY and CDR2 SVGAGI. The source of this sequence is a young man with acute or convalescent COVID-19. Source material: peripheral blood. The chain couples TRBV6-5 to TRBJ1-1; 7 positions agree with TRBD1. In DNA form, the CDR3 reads TGTGCCAGCAGTTACGGGGCAGGGGGAGTCACTGAAGCTTTCTTT. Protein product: CASSYGAGGVTEAFF.